One and the same sample provided the 17 T cell receptor beta chains below, sequenced in a study of Ad26.COV2.S vaccination and SARS-CoV-2 variants (dated by TCRdb to the early 2020s). The sample's treatment or condition label, in plain terms: about 20 received Ad26.COV2.S at low or high dose, single or two shots; roughly five received placebo; per-sample allocation not given. For vaccine and placebo recipients, repertoires were sequenced using samples collected on day 63 after the first injection. Receptors were amplified or captured by the immunoSEQ multiplex PCR assay. Imported from immuneACCESS, the table was reduced by TCRdb to in-frame sequences with V and J called. These copies leave out some clones; in studies compared against another copy, an unresolved V gene accounts for under half, and the cause of the remainder is not known. In all, the sample holds 350,000 to 500,000 clones, and roughly 88% of those were seen once. Jointly, the top ten make up about 3.6% of the sample.

The source material was peripheral blood, sampled in a trial of Ad26.COV2.S vaccine versus placebo. These receptors all stem from a person between 18 and 59 years old who received the Ad26.COV2.S COVID-19 vaccine or a placebo.

The rearrangement links TRBV6-6 to TRBJ2-1; D is ambiguous. Per germline, CDR1 MNHNY and CDR2 SVGAGI (reference sequence). The CDR3 covers 11 residues. Trimming shortened V by 6 bases and J by 14 bases, and 14 bases separated the two germline ends. CDR3 coding DNA: TGTGCCAGCAGAAACGCGACGGTTGAGTTCTTC. Encoded protein: CASRNATVEFF.

This chain connects TRBV20-1 to TRBJ2-3, with D maybe TRBD2 (5 bases). In germline, CDR1 is DFQATT, CDR2 SNEGSKA (reference sequence). V lost 3 bases, J lost 0 bases, and 10 bases lay in between. The CDR3 totals 14 residues. The CDR3 is CSASRGFSTDTQYF. In DNA form, the CDR3 reads TGCAGTGCTAGTAGAGGGTTTAGCACAGATACGCAGTATTTT.

The chain joins TRBV3-1 (or the pseudogene TRBV3-2) to TRBJ1-1; 9 bases are a match to TRBD1. CDR3 length equals 15 residues. The V gene end was trimmed by 3 bases and the J gene end by 3 bases; junction bases not matched to a gene: 5. CDR1 is LGHDT and CDR2 is YNNKEL in the germline V gene (reference sequence). The chain's CDR3 is CASSQTGGGDTEAFF. The CDR3 nucleotides are TGTGCCAGCAGCCAGACAGGGGGAGGGGACACTGAAGCTTTCTTT.

The chain employs TRBV30 and TRBJ2-7; D remains unclear. V was shortened by 0 bases and J by 9 bases, with 15 bases between the two germline ends. Per the germline V gene, CDR1 is GTSNPN and CDR2 is SVGIG (reference sequence). This CDR3 is 13 amino acids long. The CDR3 nucleotides read TGTGCCTGGAGTGTCGGCTCGGGTTCGGTGCAGTACTTC. Protein: CAWSVGSGSVQYF.

The table lists this clone with a count of one. The chain employs TRBV11-2 and TRBJ2-1; D is possibly TRBD1 (6 bases). Germline V gives CDR1 SGHAT, CDR2 FQNNGV. V lost 5 bases and J 5 bases, leaving 19 bases between the germline ends. The CDR3 runs to 16 residues. The CDR3 sequence is CASSRGSGHTHNEQFF. The DNA for the CDR3 is TGTGCCAGCAGCCGAGGGTCGGGACACACTCACAATGAGCAGTTCTTC.

The DNA for the CDR3 is TGCGCCAGCAGCTTGGATGGGGTCTCCTACGAGCAGTACTTC. Translated: CASSLDGVSYEQYF. This sequence joins TRBV5-1 and TRBJ2-7; unclear D gene. Per germline, CDR1 SGHRS and CDR2 YFSETQ. V gave up 0 bases and J gave up 0 bases, with 7 bases separating them. The CDR3 runs 14 residues.

The chain combines TRBV5-1 with TRBJ1-2; 7 bases map to TRBD1. The CDR3 runs 14 residues. Germline V gives CDR1 SGHRS, CDR2 YFSETQ. After removal of 4 bases from V and 5 bases from J, the junction contained 8 bases not matched to a gene. The CDR3 DNA sequence: TGCGCCAGCAGCCCCCGACAGGGAACTTATGGCTACACCTTC. Amino acid sequence: CASSPRQGTYGYTF.

The chain recombines TRBV4-1 with TRBJ2-5; 12 positions agree with TRBD1. Germline lookup yields CDR1 MGHRA and CDR2 YSYEKL. CDR3 length equals 15 residues. V shed 2 bases, J shed 4 bases, and the junction held 2 bases outside the gene matches. The CDR3 DNA reads as TGCGCCAGCAGCCAATGGGACAGGGGGCCAGAGACCCAGTACTTC. It yields the protein CASSQWDRGPETQYF.

J is TRBJ2-3 and V is TRBV11-2, with D maybe TRBD1 (5 bases). The CDR3 sequence is 15 residues long. CDR1 and CDR2 from the germline V gene are SGHAT and FQNNGV. V lost 3 bases and J lost 5, with 15 bases in between. The DNA of the CDR3 is TGTGCCAGCAGCTTCTTAAGTGGGGCCAGAGATACGCAGTATTTT. Its protein product is CASSFLSGARDTQYF.

The CDR3 DNA reads TGTGCCAGCAGCGAGAGTGGGGTGGGAGATACGCAGTATTTT. Its translation is CASSESGVGDTQYF. This chain connects TRBV9 to TRBJ2-3; D ambiguous. The CDR3 is 14 residues long. V was cut by 3 bases and J by 5 bases, with 13 bases left in between. Germline V lookup: CDR1 SGDLS, CDR2 YYNGEE.

The table lists this clone with a count of one. The chain is built from TRBV11-2 and TRBJ2-1; 7 nucleotides match TRBD1. Germline V gene sequence: CDR1 SGHAT, CDR2 FQNNGV. The CDR3 covers 15 residues. V shed 5 bases and J 8 bases; nucleotides not matched to a gene: 12. Here the CDR3 reads CASSPGSTGIDEQFF. CDR3 DNA sequence: TGTGCCAGCAGCCCTGGCTCGACAGGGATCGATGAGCAGTTCTTC.

This rearrangement joins TRBV5-5 to TRBJ1-2; the D gene is possibly TRBD1 (5 bases). V was shortened by 0 bases and J by 3 bases, with 12 bases between the two germline ends. There are 15 residues in the CDR3. CDR1 SGHKS and CDR2 YYEKEE come from the germline V gene (reference sequence). Here the CDR3 DNA reads TGTGCCAGCAGCTTGGGTCAGGGAGTTTACTATGGCTACACCTTC. This translates into CASSLGQGVYYGYTF. The whole variable domain, filled in from reference TRBV5-5 and TRBJ1-2, reads DAGVTQSPTHLIKTRGQQVTLRCSPISGHKSVSWYQQVLGQGPQFIFQYYEKEERGRGNFPDRFSARQFPNYSSELNVNALLLGDSALYLCASSLGQGVYYGYTFGSGTRLTVV.

This clone was recorded once. CDR3 residues: CASSSKDTDTQYF. The CDR3 DNA reads as TGTGCCAGCAGCTCAAAGGACACAGATACGCAGTATTTT. V gene TRBV11-2 combines with J gene TRBJ2-3; D remains unclear. The germline V gene encodes CDR1 SGHAT and CDR2 FQNNGV. The CDR3 loop spans 13 amino acids. The ends were cut back, 4 bases at V and 2 bases at J, with 7 bases in the middle.

The chain is built from TRBV5-6 and TRBJ1-4, with D tentatively TRBD1 (6 bases). V was trimmed by 4 bases and J by 3 bases, leaving 16 bases between them. The CDR3 loop spans 16 amino acids. Germline CDR1 and CDR2: SGHDT and YYEEEE. For the CDR3, the DNA is TGTGCCAGCAGCAAGGACAGCCTTACCCCTAATGAAAAACTGTTTTTT. The encoded protein is CASSKDSLTPNEKLFF. The whole variable domain, filled in from reference TRBV5-6 and TRBJ1-4, reads DAGVTQSPTHLIKTRGQQVTLRCSPKSGHDTVSWYQQALGQGPQFIFQYYEEEERQRGNFPDRFSGHQFPNYSSELNVNALLLGDSALYLCASSKDSLTPNEKLFFGSGTQLSVL.

The rearrangement uses TRBV2 and TRBJ2-7; the match to TRBD1 covers 7 bases. Losses at the gene ends were 6 bases for V and 4 bases for J; bases not matched to a gene: 15. The V gene's germline CDR1 is SNHLY and CDR2 FYNNEI. CDR3 length: 16 amino acids. In DNA, the CDR3 is TGTGCCAGCAGCCAAGACAGGGAGTACAACCCTTACGAGCAGTACTTC. Translation: CASSQDREYNPYEQYF.

J is TRBJ1-1 and V is TRBV7-9; D remains unclear. This CDR3 region has 13 residues. Germline V gene data show CDR1 as SEHNR and CDR2 as FQNEAQ (reference sequence). V was clipped by 1 base and J by 7 bases, with 10 bases between them. The CDR3 nucleotides are TGTGCCAGCAGCTTAGACGACGGATTTGAAGCTTTCTTT. Translated: CASSLDDGFEAFF.

V and J are TRBV18 and TRBJ1-5, with 7 bases matching TRBD1. This CDR3 is 13 amino acids long. Germline V lookup: CDR1 KGHSH, CDR2 LQKENI. J gave up 5 bases and V 5 bases, and 3 bases lay outside the gene matches. The DNA of the CDR3 is TGTGCCAGCTCAAGGGACAGAGATCAGCCCCAGCATTTT. This sequence encodes CASSRDRDQPQHF.